The clone carrying this T cell receptor beta chain came up many times. The target antigen is unknown. Time point of the sample: sample taken at primary tumor resection. Researchers sequenced whole RNA taken from tumor, nontumor lung or frozen PBMC without sorting. Individually, TCR cDNA molecules were each labelled with a unique molecular identifier. Each CDR3 protein gets one entry after TCRdb re-called the 5' RACE reads with MiXCR. This sample yields about 22,000 distinct CDR3 sequences, of which under 3.5% are seen a single time; under 8% belongs to the top ten. This entry belongs to a study of spatial heterogeneity in lung cancer. Across the study: Beta-chain sequences were consistently detected more often than alpha-chain sequences.

This CDR3 region has 18 residues. The trim removed 4 bases at V and 2 bases at J, leaving 16 bases unmatched. Germline assignment: CDR1 MNHEY and CDR2 SMNVEV (reference sequence). Whole-study results and caveats: The recorded estimate of tumor T cell coverage is approximately 7.7% for alpha chains and roughly 13% for beta chains. In tumors, expanded intratumoral alpha and beta TCR counts tracked mutation counts.

The clonotype originates from a male donor with early-stage non-small cell lung cancer. The chain couples TRBV27 to TRBJ2-7, with 8 bases aligning to TRBD1. Here the sequenced sample was lung tumor tissue, taken at surgery. The CDR3 here is CASSSYRLDRGMPYEQYF. CDR3 nucleotide sequence: TGTGCCAGCAGTTCCTATCGATTAGACAGGGGAATGCCCTACGAGCAGTACTTC.